Below are 20 T cell receptor beta chains sequenced from a single sample in a study of vaccination and CD4 T cells after COVID-19. An Oncomine TCR Beta short-read assay was used to sequence the DNA from cultured CD4+ T cells. TCRdb redid the calling of the PCR reads with MiXCR, one entry per CDR3 protein. The table records around 10,000 distinct CDR3 sequences, about 45% of them present only once. Treatment indicated: roughly 10-day PBMC culture with coronavirus spike peptide pools or control peptides (ViraFEST assay). These TCRs are of unknown antigen specificity. Material for sequencing was CD4+ T cells from blood, cultured in vitro. The source is a human donor who had recovered from COVID-19.

This clonotype was found a few times. V is TRBV5-1 and J is TRBJ1-3; D uncertain. Deletions cut 4 bases from V and 0 bases from J, with 11 bases between. The CDR3 is 15 residues long. CDR1 and CDR2 from the germline V gene are SGHRS and YFSETQ. The CDR3 sequence: CASSLDGSSGNTIYF. The DNA of the CDR3 is TGCGCCAGCAGCCTAGACGGTAGCTCTGGAAACACCATATATTTT.

The genes are TRBV18 and TRBJ1-5; unclear D gene. This CDR3 is built from 13 residues. Germline values: CDR1 KGHSH, CDR2 LQKENI. Trimming left V 2 bases short and J 3 bases short, with 5 bases between. CDR3 in amino acids: CASSPGLNQPQHF. DNA for the CDR3: TGTGCCAGCTCACCAGGTCTCAATCAGCCCCAGCATTTT. Supplemented by reference TRBV18 and TRBJ1-5, the full variable domain reads NAGVMQNPRHLVRRRGQEARLRCSPMKGHSHVYWYRQLPEEGLKFMVYLQKENIIDESGMPKERFSAEFPKEGPSILRIQQVVRGDSAAYFCASSPGLNQPQHFGDGTRLSIL.

A few counts support this clonotype. The CDR3 loop reads CASSLEDRTGELFF. The CDR3 nucleotides read TGCGCCAGCAGCTTGGAGGACCGGACTGGGGAGCTGTTTTTT. This chain uses TRBV5-1 with TRBJ2-2, with D maybe TRBD2 (5 bases). CDR1 SGHRS and CDR2 YFSETQ come from the germline V gene. The CDR3 consists of 14 residues. Between the trimmed V and J ends, which lost 0 bases and 8 bases, there was a span of 11 bases. Combining the CDR3 with reference TRBV5-1 and TRBJ2-2 gives the whole variable domain KAGVTQTPRYLIKTRGQQVTLSCSPISGHRSVSWYQQTPGQGLQFLFEYFSETQRNKGNFPGRFSGRQFSNSRSEMNVSTLELGDSALYLCASSLEDRTGELFFGEGSRLTVL.

This chain links TRBV20-1 with TRBJ2-5; D remains unclear. The CDR3 covers 14 residues. Trimming removed 1 base from V and 4 bases from J, with 13 bases in between. The germline gives CDR1 DFQATT, CDR2 SNEGSKA (reference sequence). CDR3 residues: CSARVSVVGETQYF. In DNA, the CDR3 is TGCAGTGCTAGAGTTTCAGTGGTAGGAGAGACCCAGTACTTC.

This chain uses TRBV11-2 with TRBJ2-2, with D unresolved. With 8 bases removed from V and 0 bases from J, the gap between germline ends came to 10 bases. Germline loops: CDR1 SGHAT, CDR2 FQNNGV. This CDR3 comprises 14 residues. The chain's CDR3 is CASGRAPNTGELFF. Written as DNA, the CDR3 is TGTGCCAGCGGTCGGGCACCGAACACCGGGGAGCTGTTTTTT.

This clonotype was seen a few times. The genes are TRBV27 and TRBJ2-6; D remains ambiguous. CDR1 MNHEY and CDR2 SMNVEV come from the germline V gene (reference sequence). The CDR3 totals 14 residues. V gave up 5 bases and J gave up 2 bases, with 7 bases separating them. CDR3 protein: CASSRIAGANVLTF. The CDR3 DNA reads TGTGCCAGCAGTCGAATAGCTGGGGCCAACGTCCTGACTTTC.

The chain carries TRBV10-1 and TRBJ1-1; D is undetermined. The CDR3 runs 12 residues. CDR1 and CDR2 (germline): WNHNN, SYGVQD (reference sequence). V lost 4 bases, J lost 4 bases, and 7 bases lay in between. The chain's CDR3 is CASSVKGTEAFF. The CDR3, as DNA: TGCGCCAGCAGTGTTAAAGGCACTGAAGCTTTCTTT.

The chain carries TRBV11-3 and TRBJ1-1; D might be TRBD1 (5 bases). Germline lookup yields CDR1 SGHNT and CDR2 YENEEA. Trimming removed 0 bases at V and 5 bases at J, with 13 bases between. The CDR3 sequence is 15 residues long. The CDR3 region is CASSLDQLEGTEAFF. The CDR3 DNA is TGTGCCAGCAGCTTAGATCAGTTGGAGGGGACTGAAGCTTTCTTT. The full variable domain, rest sourced from reference TRBV11-3 and TRBJ1-1, is EAGVVQSPRYKIIEKKQPVAFWCNPISGHNTLYWYLQNLGQGPELLIRYENEEAVDDSQLPKDRFSAERLKGVDSTLKIQPAELGDSAVYLCASSLDQLEGTEAFFGQGTRLTVV.

The CDR3 loop reads CASSFRGNTEAFF. The CDR3 bases are TGTGCCAGCAGTTTCAGGGGGAACACTGAAGCTTTCTTT. The V call is TRBV12-3 or TRBV12-4, the J call TRBJ1-1, with D possibly TRBD1 on 6 matching bases. The CDR3 is made up of 13 amino acids. V was clipped by 3 bases and J by 1 base, with 6 bases between them.

This rearrangement joins TRBV10-1 to TRBJ1-5, with TRBD1 identical over 11 bases. Per germline, CDR1 WNHNN and CDR2 SYGVQD (reference sequence). After removal of 11 bases from V and 4 bases from J, the junction contained 13 bases not matched to a gene. The CDR3 contains 16 residues. The CDR3 spells CAPRKRDRGTNQPQHF. DNA for the CDR3: TGCGCCCCCAGGAAGAGGGACAGGGGGACTAATCAGCCCCAGCATTTT.

The gene calls are TRBV12-3 or TRBV12-4 and TRBJ1-1; 8 bases are a match to TRBD1. Unmatched junction bases numbered 19, after V lost 1 base and J lost 0 bases. The CDR3 covers 21 residues. CDR3 sequence reads: CASSLDLWGRTGPGVNTEAFF. CDR3 DNA: TGTGCCAGCAGTTTAGACCTTTGGGGGAGGACAGGGCCCGGGGTGAACACTGAAGCTTTCTTT.

There are a few counts of this clonotype. V is TRBV6-5 and J is TRBJ1-2; 11 nucleotides align to TRBD1. J gave up 8 bases and V 3 bases, and 8 bases lay outside the gene matches. Germline-derived CDR1 and CDR2 are MNHEY and SVGAGI. This CDR3 contains 15 residues. DNA for the CDR3: TGTGCCAGCAGTTATATACCGGGACAGGGGGAAGGCTACACCTTC. Its protein product is CASSYIPGQGEGYTF.

There are a few counts of this clonotype. The chain employs TRBV5-1 and TRBJ1-2, with TRBD1 matching over 7 bases. This CDR3 comprises 14 residues. CDR1 and CDR2 from the germline V gene are SGHRS and YFSETQ. V gave up 4 bases and J gave up 6 bases; unmatched junction bases: 9. The CDR3, as DNA: TGCGCCAGCAGCCCCCAGACAGGGCGAGATGGCTACACCTTC. It codes for CASSPQTGRDGYTF. Variable domain in full (rest from reference TRBV5-1 and TRBJ1-2): KAGVTQTPRYLIKTRGQQVTLSCSPISGHRSVSWYQQTPGQGLQFLFEYFSETQRNKGNFPGRFSGRQFSNSRSEMNVSTLELGDSALYLCASSPQTGRDGYTFGSGTRLTVV.

The genes are TRBV12-2 and TRBJ2-1; the table's D call, TRBD2, has no DNA check behind it. TRBV12-2 is a known pseudogene. The CDR3 length is 15 residues. The CDR3, as DNA: TGTGCAAGTCGCCGGAGGCAGATTTTCTACAATGAGCAGTTCTTC. Residues: CASRRRQIFYNEQFF.

This clonotype was observed once. This rearrangement joins TRBV25-1 to TRBJ1-4, with D perhaps TRBD1 (5 bases). The CDR3 runs to 13 residues. CDR1 and CDR2 from the germline V gene are MGHDK and SYGVNS. Trimming took 4 bases from V and 8 from J, leaving 11 bases between them. The CDR3 bases are TGTGCCAGCAGTGGTACAGGCCCGGAAAAACTGTTTTTT. Its translation is CASSGTGPEKLFF.

The rearrangement links TRBV5-1 to TRBJ2-2; D is uncertain. Deletions cut 1 base from V and 5 bases from J, with 9 bases between. This CDR3 has 14 residues. CDR1 is SGHRS, CDR2 YFSETQ, per germline. The CDR3 spells CASSLKQDTGELFF. The CDR3 DNA is TGCGCCAGCAGCTTGAAGCAGGATACCGGGGAGCTGTTTTTT.

The sample holds a few counts of this clonotype. The chain couples TRBV5-1 to TRBJ2-5; 12 nucleotides agree with TRBD2. CDR3 length: 18 residues. Per germline, CDR1 SGHRS and CDR2 YFSETQ. J gave up 5 bases and V 0 bases, and 11 bases lay outside the gene matches. The CDR3 nucleotides are TGCGCCAGCAGCTTGGCGTCTAGCGGGGGGGCGTTGGCGGAGACCCAGTACTTC. Translation: CASSLASSGGALAETQYF. Filled out from reference TRBV5-1 and TRBJ2-5, the complete variable domain reads KAGVTQTPRYLIKTRGQQVTLSCSPISGHRSVSWYQQTPGQGLQFLFEYFSETQRNKGNFPGRFSGRQFSNSRSEMNVSTLELGDSALYLCASSLASSGGALAETQYFGPGTRLLVL.

V usage is TRBV11-3 and J usage is TRBJ2-2, with D uncertain. The V gene lost 5 bases and the J gene lost 0 bases, with 10 bases spanning the gap. This CDR3 is 15 amino acids long. Germline V lookup: CDR1 SGHNT, CDR2 YENEEA. The CDR3 loop is CASSPGHTNTGELFF. The CDR3 bases are TGTGCCAGCAGCCCCGGGCATACGAACACCGGGGAGCTGTTTTTT. The whole variable domain, filled in from reference TRBV11-3 and TRBJ2-2, reads EAGVVQSPRYKIIEKKQPVAFWCNPISGHNTLYWYLQNLGQGPELLIRYENEEAVDDSQLPKDRFSAERLKGVDSTLKIQPAELGDSAVYLCASSPGHTNTGELFFGEGSRLTVL.

This clonotype has just one count. The chain is built from TRBV3-1 and TRBJ2-3; a possible D gene is TRBD1 (5 bases). CDR1 LGHDT and CDR2 YNNKEL come from the germline V gene (reference sequence). The CDR3 runs to 15 residues. V shed 2 bases and J shed 0 bases, with 9 bases lying between them. CDR3 protein: CASSQRTPSTDTQYF. In DNA, the CDR3 is TGTGCCAGCAGCCAAAGGACACCTAGCACAGATACGCAGTATTTT.

This clonotype has more than one count but fewer than ten. This sequence joins TRBV19 and TRBJ1-1; 8 positions agree with TRBD1. The germline gives CDR1 LNHDA, CDR2 SQIVND (reference sequence). This CDR3 is 16 amino acids long. V lost 4 bases and J lost 4; bases outside the gene matches: 11. The chain's CDR3 is CASSKKTGVLGTEAFF. CDR3 DNA: TGTGCCAGTAGTAAAAAGACAGGGGTCCTCGGCACTGAAGCTTTCTTT.